Listed below are T cell receptor beta chains from one sample, sequenced in a study of radiotherapy plus CTLA-4 blockade in lung cancer. The protocol was immunoSEQ multiplex PCR, while the TCRdb copy is restricted to in-frame clones and leaves out a portion. The sample lists roughly 59,000 clones, approximately 65% seen once, with about 8% in the top ten. The sequenced sample was peripheral blood, obtained from a patient treated with radiotherapy plus ipilimumab. These receptors came from a human donor with non-small cell lung cancer whose response to radiotherapy plus ipilimumab could not be evaluated. Both conserved end residues are part of each CDR3. D genes are given only for firm matches. Expanded clones are given a class, and other clones once, few, many or no size at all.

>TRBD1|TRBJ1-2|TRBV11-3|.
TGTGCCAGCAGCTTAGGAGCCCCGGGACAGGGAATCTATGGCTACACCTTC
CASSLGAPGQGIYGYTF
>TRBD1|TRBJ1-3|TRBV6-1|few
TGTGCCAGCGGGGGACAGAGCTCTGGAAACACCATATATTTT
CASGGQSSGNTIYF
>.|TRBJ2-5|TRBV29-1|.
TGCAGCGGAGGAGGATGGGGAGAGACCCAGTACTTC
CSGGGWGETQYF
>TRBD1|TRBJ2-7|TRBV6-1|.
TGTGCCAGCAGGGGACAGGGGGCCTGGTACGAGCAGTACTTC
CASRGQGAWYEQYF
>TRBD2|TRBJ2-7|TRBV10-3|.
TGTGCCATCAGTGAGTCGAGTCTAGCGGGAGGATTACGCGAGCAGTACTTC
CAISESSLAGGLREQYF
>.|TRBJ2-1|TRBV5-1|few
TGCGCCAGCCGACAGGAACCGAGCTCCTACAATGAGCAGTTCTTC
CASRQEPSSYNEQFF
>.|TRBJ2-4|TRBV10-3|.
TGTGCCATCAGTGAGTCGAGACTCCCCTCTATCAATCTAGCCAAAAACATTCAGTACTTC
CAISESRLPSINLAKNIQYF
>TRBD2|TRBJ2-1|TRBV27|.
TGTGCCAGCAGTTTATTTTGGACTAGCGGGTACAATGAGCAGTTCTTC
CASSLFWTSGYNEQFF
>.|TRBJ2-5|TRBV10-3|.
TGTGCCATCAGTTCGGGAGAACCAGAGACCCAGTACTTC
CAISSGEPETQYF
>.|TRBJ2-7|TRBV9|.
TGTGCCAGCAGCGTAAAAGGCGGAATTCTCCTGGAGTACTTC
CASSVKGGILLEYF
>TRBD2|TRBJ2-1|TRBV6-5|.
TGTGCCAGCAGTCCTAGCGGGGTACGTTACAATGAGCAGTTCTTC
CASSPSGVRYNEQFF
>TRBD2|TRBJ2-1|TRBV7-9|.
TGTGCCAGCAGCGCAGCGGGATTGGCCCCATATGAGCAGTTCTTC
CASSAAGLAPYEQFF
>TRBD2|TRBJ2-1|TRBV10-3|.
TGTGCCATCAGTCAAGGGGACGGGACTAGCGGTAACAATGAGCAGTTCTTC
CAISQGDGTSGNNEQFF